The table lists the clone carrying this TCR beta chain with many counts. What it recognizes is unknown. V dropped 8 bases and J dropped 7; count of bases not matched to a gene: 8. Germline V gene data show CDR1 as SNHLY and CDR2 as FYNNEI. CDR3 length: 14 residues. The TCR library protocol was used to attach unique molecular identifiers. These identifiers were attached to individual cDNA molecules. Via MiXCR, TCRdb re-called the 5' RACE reads, giving one row per CDR3 protein. The sample shows roughly 38,000 distinct CDR3 sequences, 5.8% of them seen only once. This entry is derived from a study of early T cells in non-severe SARS-CoV-2 infection. Study in general: Chains from this unsorted whole-blood bulk RNA could not be paired. Study-wide results and caveats: Matches to VDJdb favored anti-spike CD8 responses and missed private and CD4 specificities.

The chain has TRBV2 and TRBJ2-5; TRBD2 matches at 12 bases. The sequenced material came from whole blood. The sequence derives from an adult who was a healthcare worker with PCR-confirmed SARS-CoV-2 infection or an uninfected control (not recorded which). The CDR3 nucleotides are TGTGCCAGCTTGACTAGCGGGAGTCTTGGGACCCAGTACTTC. The encoded protein is CASLTSGSLGTQYF. Together with reference TRBV2 and TRBJ2-5, the CDR3 gives the full variable domain: EPEVTQTPSHQVTQMGQEVILRCVPISNHLYFYWYRQILGQKVEFLVSFYNNEISEKSEIFDDQFSVERPDGSNFTLKIRSTKLEDSAMYFCASLTSGSLGTQYFGPGTRLLVL.